The 28 T cell receptor beta chains below come from one sample, sequenced in a study of T-cell memory formation after mild COVID-19. TCRdb re-analysed the 5' RACE reads in MiXCR, keeping a single row per CDR3 protein. In the table there are 180,000 or so distinct CDR3 sequences, approximately 10% of which are singletons. Sequencing was done on a sample of PBMCs or a T cell subset sorted from them (not recorded which). These receptors were collected from a man aged 18-30 years who had mild COVID-19 (a few samples of this study predate the infection). Cell type and time point are not known.

This clonotype was counted a few times. V usage is TRBV10-3 and J usage is TRBJ1-5, with 7 bases aligning to TRBD1. Per the germline V gene, CDR1 is ENHRY and CDR2 is SYGVKD. The ends lost 10 bases at V and 0 bases at J; junction bases unmatched: 3. CDR3 length: 13 amino acids. CDR3 sequence reads: CATGTVSNQPQHF. In DNA form, the CDR3 reads TGTGCCACCGGGACAGTTAGCAATCAGCCCCAGCATTTT.

In its sample, this clonotype was seen many times. The rearrangement uses TRBV20-1 and TRBJ2-7; 7 nucleotides align to TRBD1. Trimming removed 5 bases from V and 0 bases from J; junction bases left unmatched: 4. Germline CDR1 and CDR2: DFQATT and SNEGSKA (reference sequence). The length of the CDR3 is 13 residues. The CDR3: CSAVRDSSYEQYF. CDR3 sequence (DNA): TGCAGTGCTGTCCGGGACAGCTCCTACGAGCAGTACTTC.

The chain is built from TRBV29-1 and TRBJ2-5; the D gene is possibly TRBD2 (5 bases). V lost 2 bases and J 2 bases, leaving 12 bases between the germline ends. Germline CDR1 and CDR2: SQVTM and ANQGSEA. The CDR3 extends over 14 amino acids. The CDR3 DNA follows: TGCAGCGTTGAAAGTCCCCGGGGTCAAGAGACCCAGTACTTC. Amino acids: CSVESPRGQETQYF.

This clonotype occurred a few times. V is TRBV10-3 and J is TRBJ2-7; 8 bases fit TRBD1. Losses at the gene ends were 4 bases for V and 0 bases for J; bases not matched to a gene: 2. The CDR3 has 14 residues. Germline V gene sequence: CDR1 ENHRY, CDR2 SYGVKD. CDR3 residues: CAISAGTGSYEQYF. The CDR3 DNA sequence: TGTGCCATCAGTGCCGGGACAGGCTCCTACGAGCAGTACTTC.

This clonotype was observed a few times. The rearrangement links TRBV10-2 to TRBJ2-4; TRBD2 might be the D (5 bases). Germline loops: CDR1 WSHSY, CDR2 SAAADI. The CDR3 spans 12 residues. Trimming shortened V by 2 bases and J by 7 bases, and 6 bases separated the two germline ends. The CDR3 coding sequence is TGCGCCAGCAGTGAGGGGAGTAACATTCAGTACTTC. Protein: CASSEGSNIQYF.

This clonotype turned up a few times. The chain uses TRBV12-3 or TRBV12-4 and TRBJ1-2; TRBD1 is a possible D gene (6 bases). With 6 bases removed from V and 1 base from J, the gap between germline ends came to 9 bases. This CDR3 is 13 amino acids long. CDR3 amino acids: CASRPDSNYGYTF. The CDR3 bases are TGTGCCAGCAGGCCGGACAGTAACTATGGCTACACCTTC.

The chain employs TRBV24-1 and TRBJ2-5; 8 bases fit TRBD1. J gave up 4 bases and V 4 bases, and 7 bases lay outside the gene matches. The CDR3 sequence is 15 residues long. Germline V lookup: CDR1 KGHDR, CDR2 SFDVKD. In nucleotides, the CDR3 is TGTGCCACCAGTGACGCCGGACAGGGACCAGAGACCCAGTACTTC. This codes for CATSDAGQGPETQYF.

This clonotype was counted only a few times. The gene calls are TRBV7-2 and TRBJ2-1; 8 positions match TRBD2. The CDR3 is 14 residues long. J was trimmed by 0 bases and V by 8 bases; bases with no gene match: 3. Germline assignment: CDR1 SGHTA and CDR2 FQGNSA. CDR3 protein: CASCLAGSYNEQFF. CDR3 bases: TGTGCCAGCTGCCTAGCGGGCTCCTACAATGAGCAGTTCTTC.

In its sample, this clonotype was seen a few times. The chain uses TRBV6-1 and TRBJ2-3; TRBD2 matches 10 bases. Trimming took 6 bases from V and 3 from J; bases not matched to a gene: 3. CDR1 and CDR2 from the germline V gene are MNHNS and SASEGT. The CDR3 runs to 14 residues. The CDR3 here is CASRPGLATDTQYF. DNA for the CDR3: TGTGCCAGCAGACCGGGACTAGCGACAGATACGCAGTATTTT.

The chain links TRBV20-1 to TRBJ2-1; 7 nucleotides agree with TRBD1. The CDR3 sequence is 15 residues long. Germline V gene sequence: CDR1 DFQATT, CDR2 SNEGSKA (reference sequence). V shed 3 bases, J shed 7 bases, and the junction held 12 bases outside the gene matches. CDR3 sequence reads: CSASRPGRGRNEQFF. The CDR3, as DNA: TGCAGTGCTAGTAGACCGGGTAGGGGGCGTAATGAGCAGTTCTTC.

This clonotype was counted ten times or more. The V and J genes are TRBV24-1 and TRBJ2-5, with 7 bases aligning to TRBD1. V shed 7 bases and J 7 bases; nucleotides not matched to a gene: 8. The germline V gene has CDR1 KGHDR and CDR2 SFDVKD. The CDR3 has 13 amino acids. CDR3 DNA: TGTGCCACCAGACAGGGGAGTGTCGGGACCCAGTACTTC. Translating gives CATRQGSVGTQYF.

This chain links TRBV12-3 or TRBV12-4 with TRBJ2-5; D is unresolved. The CDR3 runs 13 residues. V was clipped by 2 bases and J by 5 bases, with 9 bases between them. DNA for the CDR3: TGTGCCAGCAGTTTAACTGGCACTGAGACCCAGTACTTC. Translation gives CASSLTGTETQYF.

With regard to this clonotype: Mismatch with germline at one junction end may stem from a read error. The chain links TRBV6-5 to TRBJ1-2; the D gene is possibly TRBD1 (6 bases). Germline values: CDR1 MNHEY, CDR2 SVGAGI. The CDR3 contains 14 residues. In DNA, the CDR3 is TGTTCCAGCACCCCGGGGGGCAATAACTATGGCTACACCTTC. Protein sequence: CSSTPGGNNYGYTF.

Written as DNA, the CDR3 is TGCGCCAGCAGCCGTCACGAGGGTTGGACTGAAGCTTTCTTT. Protein product: CASSRHEGWTEAFF. The chain joins TRBV5-1 to TRBJ1-1; unclear D gene. CDR1 is SGHRS and CDR2 is YFSETQ in the germline V gene. Trimming took 4 bases from V and 5 from J, leaving 15 bases between them. The length of the CDR3 is 14 residues.

V and J are TRBV10-1 and TRBJ1-1, with D possibly TRBD1 on 5 matching bases. This CDR3 has 13 residues. The germline V and J ends were trimmed by 3 bases and 10 bases, with 15 bases remaining between them. Germline V gene lookup returns CDR1 WNHNN and CDR2 SYGVQD (reference sequence). Here the CDR3 reads CASSDSGSGVAFF. CDR3 DNA sequence: TGCGCCAGCAGTGATTCGGGTTCGGGGGTAGCTTTCTTT.

The chain recombines TRBV7-9 with TRBJ2-3, with 10 positions matching TRBD2. With V trimmed by 3 bases and J by 1 base, 1 base remained unmatched. The CDR3 covers 15 residues. Germline lookup yields CDR1 SEHNR and CDR2 FQNEAQ (reference sequence). This CDR3 is CASSFTSGGTDTQYF. The DNA of the CDR3 is TGTGCCAGCAGCTTCACTAGCGGGGGCACAGATACGCAGTATTTT.

The chain employs TRBV11-3 and TRBJ1-1, with 7 bases aligning to TRBD1. The CDR3 has 13 residues. Germline V gives CDR1 SGHNT, CDR2 YENEEA. V trimming: 5 bases; J trimming: 5 bases; junction bases outside the gene matches: 5. The CDR3 protein is CASSIRQGTEAFF. The CDR3 nucleotides read TGTGCCAGCAGCATCCGACAGGGAACTGAAGCTTTCTTT.

The V call is TRBV5-1, the J call TRBJ1-5; unclear D gene. Germline CDR1 and CDR2: SGHRS and YFSETQ. The CDR3 has 14 amino acids. With 0 bases removed from V and 5 bases from J, the gap between germline ends came to 9 bases. The CDR3 sequence: CASSLVGLDQPQHF. CDR3 in DNA: TGCGCCAGCAGCTTGGTGGGATTGGATCAGCCCCAGCATTTT. Supplemented by reference TRBV5-1 and TRBJ1-5, the full variable domain reads KAGVTQTPRYLIKTRGQQVTLSCSPISGHRSVSWYQQTPGQGLQFLFEYFSETQRNKGNFPGRFSGRQFSNSRSEMNVSTLELGDSALYLCASSLVGLDQPQHFGDGTRLSIL.

The chain carries TRBV6-2 or TRBV6-3 and TRBJ2-4, with D tentatively TRBD1 or TRBD2 (5 bases each). V was cut by 3 bases and J by 15 bases, with 21 bases left in between. CDR3 length: 14 residues. Germline V gene data show CDR1 as MNHEY and CDR2 as SVGEGT. The DNA for the CDR3 is TGTGCCAGCAGTTATGGGGGACGGGACGAGGTATTGTACTTC. Its protein is CASSYGGRDEVLYF.

This clonotype was picked up many times. V gene TRBV5-1 combines with J gene TRBJ2-1; 9 bases fit TRBD1. The germline gives CDR1 SGHRS, CDR2 YFSETQ. V gave up 4 bases and J gave up 6 bases; unmatched junction bases: 2. The length of the CDR3 is 13 residues. The CDR3 reads CASSGGQGNEQFF. CDR3 nucleotides: TGCGCCAGCAGCGGGGGACAGGGCAATGAGCAGTTCTTC.

This clonotype has just a few counts. This sequence joins TRBV10-1 and TRBJ2-3, with TRBD2 matching over 8 bases. Germline assignment: CDR1 WNHNN and CDR2 SYGVQD (reference sequence). With V trimmed by 2 bases and J by 0 bases, 4 bases remained unmatched. The CDR3 sequence is 16 residues long. CDR3 sequence: CASSEGGLASTDTQYF. The CDR3 bases are TGCGCCAGCAGTGAGGGAGGACTAGCTAGCACAGATACGCAGTATTTT.

V gene TRBV7-2 combines with J gene TRBJ2-3; possibly TRBD1 or TRBD2 for D (5 bases each). There are 15 residues in the CDR3. Germline CDR1 SGHTA, CDR2 FQGNSA. V shed 7 bases and J shed 2 bases, with 16 bases lying between them. The CDR3 DNA reads as TGTGCCAGCAAGGGGACCCTTGCACTCACAGATACGCAGTATTTT. Protein sequence: CASKGTLALTDTQYF. The complete variable domain, with remaining parts taken from reference TRBV7-2 and TRBJ2-3, reads GAGVSQSPSNKVTEKGKDVELRCDPISGHTALYWYRQSLGQGLEFLIYFQGNSAPDKSGLPSDRFSAERTGGSVSTLTIQRTQQEDSAVYLCASKGTLALTDTQYFGPGTRLTVL.

This clonotype has just a few counts. This chain uses TRBV5-1 with TRBJ2-3; 11 bases match TRBD2. With V trimmed by 4 bases and J by 1 base, 5 bases remained unmatched. Germline V lookup: CDR1 SGHRS, CDR2 YFSETQ. The CDR3 contains 16 residues. The CDR3 region is CASSKDSGGGTDTQYF. The CDR3 nucleotides read TGCGCCAGCAGCAAGGATAGCGGGGGGGGCACAGATACGCAGTATTTT. Complete variable domain (other parts from reference TRBV5-1 and TRBJ2-3): KAGVTQTPRYLIKTRGQQVTLSCSPISGHRSVSWYQQTPGQGLQFLFEYFSETQRNKGNFPGRFSGRQFSNSRSEMNVSTLELGDSALYLCASSKDSGGGTDTQYFGPGTRLTVL.

This sequence joins TRBV3-1 and TRBJ2-3, with 11 bases identical to TRBD2. The CDR3 has 16 amino acids. J lost 3 bases, V lost 3 bases, and 5 bases had no gene match. Germline lookup yields CDR1 LGHDT and CDR2 YNNKEL (reference sequence). In nucleotides, the CDR3 is TGTGCCAGCAGCCAGCTGAGACTAGCGGGGACAGATACGCAGTATTTT. Translating it yields CASSQLRLAGTDTQYF.

There are a few counts of this clonotype. The rearrangement uses TRBV4-3 and TRBJ2-5; D possibly corresponds to TRBD2 (6 bases). CDR1 is LGHNA and CDR2 is YSLEER in the germline V gene. This CDR3 has 15 residues. V lost 1 base to trimming and J lost 4 bases, with 13 bases between them. CDR3 sequence reads: CASSQVGLASETQYF. CDR3 sequence (DNA): TGCGCCAGCAGCCAAGTGGGGCTAGCGTCAGAGACCCAGTACTTC.

The chain employs TRBV12-3 or TRBV12-4 and TRBJ2-4; tentative D call: TRBD2 (6 bases). The CDR3 has 15 residues. V shed 3 bases and J shed 1 base, with 10 bases lying between them. DNA of the CDR3: TGTGCCAGCAGTTTGGGGGGAATGGCCAAAAACATTCAGTACTTC. Protein product: CASSLGGMAKNIQYF.

The rearrangement links TRBV24-1 to TRBJ1-1; D is uncertain. The CDR3 contains 14 residues. The V and J ends lost 1 base and 7 bases respectively, with 12 bases between them. Germline-derived CDR1 and CDR2 are KGHDR and SFDVKD. The CDR3 nucleotides read TGTGCCACCAGTGATTTACGCGACCTCAATGAAGCTTTCTTT. Translation: CATSDLRDLNEAFF.

This chain links TRBV7-9 with TRBJ2-5, with 7 bases matching TRBD1. V lost 3 bases and J lost 3; bases outside the gene matches: 4. Per the germline V gene, CDR1 is SEHNR and CDR2 is FQNEAQ (reference sequence). The CDR3 is 14 residues long. CDR3 DNA: TGTGCCAGCAGCTTCGGACAGGTTAAAGAGACCCAGTACTTC. As protein: CASSFGQVKETQYF.